This T cell receptor (beta chain) was profiled in a study of T-cell memory formation after mild COVID-19. TCRdb independently ran MiXCR on the 5' RACE reads; one entry per CDR3 protein. Of around 320,000 distinct CDR3 sequences in the sample, approximately 19% were seen once. Trimming stripped 1 base from V and 4 bases from J, with 7 bases between. The CDR3 has 13 amino acids. Germline assignment: CDR1 SGHTA and CDR2 FQGNSA. This receptor was obtained from a man aged 18 to 35 who had mild COVID-19 (a few samples of this study predate the infection). Cell type and time point are not known. The rearrangement links TRBV7-2 to TRBJ2-5; D remains unclear. Sequenced: PBMCs or a T cell subset sorted from them (not recorded which). In DNA form, the CDR3 reads TGTGCCAGCAGCTTAGTTCCGTCAGAGACCCAGTACTTC. Translated, it gives CASSLVPSETQYF.